This T cell receptor (beta chain) was observed in a study of T-cell reconstitution after alpha-beta-depleted transplantation in children (dated by TCRdb to 2016 to 2017). For the study in its entirety: Using TCR repertoire profiling, the study quantitatively followed how T-cell immune reconstitution unfolded in children after TCRalphabeta/CD19-depleted allogeneic hematopoietic cell transplantation.

The sample holds many counts of this clonotype. Its antigen is not yet known. Base-call qualities are not available, and no considerably larger clone is one nucleotide away. V drops 8 bases and J drops 0 bases, leaving 13 bases in between. CDR1 is given as MDHEN and CDR2 as SYDVKM, both from the germline V gene. Inclusive of the bounding cysteine and phenylalanine, the CDR3 is 14 residues long. The only DNA kept is the CDR3, 42 bases in frame from the first base. Receptors were amplified or captured by PCR. Sequencing was performed on an Illumina HiSeq 2500. TCR library preparation used molecular barcoding, with unique molecular identifiers applied to normalize quantification of the TCRbeta repertoire. Through fastp at Q25 and MiXCR, TCRdb rebuilt clones from the public reads, retaining in-frame beta chains. Each CDR3 protein appears once, grouped with its most common genes and DNA. The sample table records fewer than 130,000 distinct CDR3 sequences; 10% of these occur just once. The ten top clones hold approximately 7.9% of the sample.

This sequence uses TRBV28 and TRBJ1-1; TRBD1 might be the D gene, on 6 matching bases. The receptor was derived from a human donor who donated a stem cell graft to a child with acute lymphoblastic leukemia. This specimen consisted of PBMCs from the stem cell graft donor, obtained from the stem cell graft. The CDR3 region: CASQPGTMNTEAFF. Here is the DNA: TGTGCCAGCCAGCCCGGGACAATGAACACTGAAGCTTTCTTT.